This T cell receptor beta chain was captured by sequencing in a study of T cells after yellow fever vaccination. Findings and limits, study-wide: Though it reached lower strength, the secondary response hit its peak faster, day 5 versus 15.

TCRdb reanalysed the 5' RACE reads using MiXCR and keeps one entry per CDR3 protein. The table has just under 600,000 distinct CDR3 sequences, 13% seen once. This clonotype was observed a handful of times. Its cognate antigen is unknown. V lost 2 bases and J 9 bases, leaving 11 bases between the germline ends. The CDR3 extends over 13 amino acids. The J gene is TRBJ2-1, the V gene TRBV12-3 or TRBV12-4; D is perhaps TRBD1 or TRBD2 (5 bases each). Sequenced here: PBMCs, sampled on the day of the yellow fever booster vaccination. This clonotype was obtained from a man aged 25 to 40 who received the YFV17D yellow fever vaccine. The DNA of the CDR3 is TGTGCCAGCAGTTTAATTTCAGGGAGTGAGCAGTTCTTC. Translation gives CASSLISGSEQFF.